The 13 T cell receptor beta chains below all came from one sample that was sequenced in a study of regulatory T cells in long-lasting Graves disease. The authors built TCR beta libraries using iRepertoire HTBI primers and Arm-PCR of CDR3 regions. MiXCR, run by TCRdb on the multiplex PCR reads, gives a single entry per CDR3 protein. The table includes just over 600,000 distinct CDR3 sequences, approximately 15% detected once. Time point given: newly diagnosed GD, antithyroid drugs for less than 3 months. TCR sequences were obtained from RNA taken from PBMCs. A further study also used this sample, focusing on T cells in Graves' hyperthyroidism and ophthalmopathy.

Sequencing used peripheral blood mononuclear cells (PBMCs), obtained at new diagnosis, from a patient treated with antithyroid drugs. The receptors originated from a woman aged 25 to 39 with Graves disease.

The rearrangement joins TRBV2 to TRBJ2-2; 8 nucleotides line up with TRBD2. This CDR3 region has 12 residues. V was clipped by 8 bases and J by 8 bases; unmatched bases: 4. Germline V gene sequence: CDR1 SNHLY, CDR2 FYNNEI. The CDR3 protein is CASSREGGELFF. CDR3 bases: TGTGCCAGCTCACGGGAGGGGGGGGAGCTGTTTTTT. Full variable domain (outside the CDR3, taken from reference TRBV2 and TRBJ2-2): EPEVTQTPSHQVTQMGQEVILRCVPISNHLYFYWYRQILGQKVEFLVSFYNNEISEKSEIFDDQFSVERPDGSNFTLKIRSTKLEDSAMYFCASSREGGELFFGEGSRLTVL.

This clonotype was observed many times. The rearrangement uses TRBV10-3 and TRBJ1-1, with 9 nucleotides matching TRBD1. CDR1 is ENHRY and CDR2 is SYGVKD in the germline V gene. The junction had 7 bases not matched to a gene; V was cut back by 7 bases and J by 7 bases. The CDR3 loop spans 13 amino acids. The CDR3 DNA reads TGTGCCATCACAGACAGGGGGATGAGTGAAGCTTTCTTT. This codes for CAITDRGMSEAFF.

In its sample, this clonotype was seen many times. The gene calls are TRBV2 and TRBJ2-2, with D possibly being TRBD1 or TRBD2 (5 bases each). V was shortened by 6 bases and J by 7 bases, with 15 bases between the two germline ends. Germline CDR1 is SNHLY and CDR2 is FYNNEI. The CDR3 runs to 14 residues. As DNA, the CDR3 is TGTGCCAGCAGGGGACCCCCGTCAGGCGGGGAGCTGTTTTTT. Protein sequence: CASRGPPSGGELFF. The whole variable domain, remainder taken from reference TRBV2 and TRBJ2-2, is EPEVTQTPSHQVTQMGQEVILRCVPISNHLYFYWYRQILGQKVEFLVSFYNNEISEKSEIFDDQFSVERPDGSNFTLKIRSTKLEDSAMYFCASRGPPSGGELFFGEGSRLTVL.

This clonotype has at least ten counts. The genes are TRBV2 and TRBJ1-5; D gene uncertain. Germline assignment: CDR1 SNHLY and CDR2 FYNNEI. V was cut by 3 bases and J by 0 bases, with 0 bases left in between. The CDR3 length is 12 residues. The CDR3 DNA follows: TGTGCCAGCAGTGATAGCAATCAGCCCCAGCATTTT. Protein product: CASSDSNQPQHF.

The chain has TRBV5-4 and TRBJ1-6; possibly TRBD1 for D (5 bases). Germline CDR1 SGHNT, CDR2 YYREEE (reference sequence). The CDR3 spans 17 residues. V was cut by 4 bases and J by 0 bases, with 14 bases left in between. The DNA for the CDR3 is TGTGCCAGCAGCCACGGGGCGGAGAGCTCCTATAATTCACCCCTCCACTTT. This encodes CASSHGAESSYNSPLHF.

This rearrangement joins TRBV11-1 to TRBJ2-7; D is possibly TRBD1 (6 bases). Trimming shortened V by 5 bases and J by 2 bases, and 16 bases separated the two germline ends. The CDR3 extends over 15 amino acids. The germline gives CDR1 SGHAT, CDR2 FQDESV (reference sequence). DNA for the CDR3: TGTGCCAGCAGCCGCCTGACAGGCGACACCTACGAGCAGTACTTC. Residues: CASSRLTGDTYEQYF.

Remarks on this clonotype: A much bigger clone sits one base away, suggesting this may be a read error. This chain links TRBV30 with TRBJ1-1, with D maybe TRBD1 (5 bases). Germline V lookup: CDR1 GTSNPN, CDR2 SVGIG (reference sequence). This CDR3 contains 13 residues. Trimming took 5 bases from V and 5 from J, leaving 15 bases between them. The CDR3 DNA reads TGTGCCTGGGGGGCCCCTTCGGTGACTGAAGCTTTCTTT. It encodes CAWGAPSVTEAFF.

This clonotype was picked up one time. One base away lies a much larger clone, so this may be a sequencing read error. Written as DNA, the CDR3 is TGTGCCATCAGGGGGAGTGAAGAGATGGCCCAGTGCTTC. It yields the protein CAIRGSEEMAQCF. The chain links TRBV6-1 to TRBJ2-5; 7 positions agree with TRBD1. There are 13 residues in the CDR3. Germline loops: CDR1 MNHNS, CDR2 SASEGT.

At least ten counts were recorded for this clonotype. This chain uses TRBV7-9 with TRBJ1-1; 7 bases are a match to TRBD1. In germline, CDR1 is SEHNR, CDR2 FQNEAQ (reference sequence). The CDR3 contains 15 residues. Trimming removed 2 bases from V and 1 base from J; junction bases left unmatched: 4. The CDR3 nucleotides are TGTGCCAGCAGCTTACAGGGGGGGCCGAACACTGAAGCTTTCTTT. Its translation: CASSLQGGPNTEAFF. Based on the CDR3 plus reference TRBV7-9 and TRBJ1-1, the full variable domain is DTGVSQNPRHKITKRGQNVTFRCDPISEHNRLYWYRQTLGQGPEFLTYFQNEAQLEKSRLLSDRFSAERPKGSFSTLEIQRTEQGDSAMYLCASSLQGGPNTEAFFGQGTRLTVV.

This clonotype has ten or more counts. The V and J genes are TRBV24-1 and TRBJ1-4; no reliable D call. V lost 1 base and J lost 9, with 5 bases in between. In germline, CDR1 is KGHDR, CDR2 SFDVKD. CDR3 length equals 12 residues. The CDR3 DNA is TGTGCCACCAGTGATTTAGGGCAAAAACTGTTTTTT. This gives the protein CATSDLGQKLFF.

The chain carries TRBV5-1 and TRBJ2-7, with 7 bases lining up with TRBD1. The ends lost 3 bases at V and 2 bases at J; junction bases unmatched: 11. The germline CDR1 and CDR2 sequences are SGHRS and YFSETQ. There are 16 residues in the CDR3. CDR3 sequence reads: CASSSRPGQTTYEQYF. CDR3 DNA sequence: TGCGCCAGCAGCTCTCGCCCGGGACAGACAACCTACGAGCAGTACTTC.

This clonotype was seen repeatedly, ten times or more. The chain carries TRBV6-1 and TRBJ2-7; D is possibly TRBD2 (6 bases). Germline CDR1 reads MNHNS; CDR2 reads SASEGT. This CDR3 is built from 15 residues. Between the trimmed V and J ends, which lost 6 bases and 5 bases, there was a span of 20 bases. CDR3 nucleotides: TGTGCCAGCAGCCGCGAACGGGGGAGTCTGCACGAGCAGTACTTC. Amino acids: CASSRERGSLHEQYF.

The CDR3 reads CASSNGLAYEQYF. The CDR3 DNA reads TGTGCCAGTAGTAACGGACTAGCCTACGAGCAGTACTTC. J is TRBJ2-7 and V is TRBV19; 7 bases are shared with TRBD2. V was pared by 4 bases and J by 2 bases, with 2 bases of the junction left unmatched. The CDR3 extends over 13 amino acids. The V gene's germline CDR1 is LNHDA and CDR2 SQIVND (reference sequence).